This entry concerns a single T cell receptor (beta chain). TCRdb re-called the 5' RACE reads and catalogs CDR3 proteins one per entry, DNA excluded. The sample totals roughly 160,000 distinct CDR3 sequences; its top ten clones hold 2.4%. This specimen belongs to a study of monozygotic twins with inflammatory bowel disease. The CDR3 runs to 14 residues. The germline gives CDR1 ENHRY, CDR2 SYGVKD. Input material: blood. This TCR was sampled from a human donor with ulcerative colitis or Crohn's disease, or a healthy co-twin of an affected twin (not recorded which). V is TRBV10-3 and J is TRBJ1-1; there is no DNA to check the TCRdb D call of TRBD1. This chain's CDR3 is CAISGDRLNTEAFF.